The T cell receptor beta chain described here comes from a study of shared clonotypes between healthy human individuals. Nashville, Tennessee was home to all donors, who were Caucasian adults. V lost 3 bases and J 4 bases, leaving 8 bases between the germline ends. CDR3 length: 13 residues. Germline CDR1 reads SEHNR; CDR2 reads FQNEAQ (reference sequence). About this clone itself: Its target is not known. Within the sample, other DNA sequences also encode this same CDR3.

Whole-study findings and limits: A small donor pool kept down the genetic and exposure-history diversity that was represented. Rarefaction revealed incomplete sorted-subset sequencing despite large depth.

Using around 200 ng DNA, around 30,000 T cell genomes, the sorted-subset replicate PCRs were run. TCRdb keeps only in-frame clones here, not all; method: immunoSEQ multiplex PCR. The sample contains under 2,500,000 clones, approximately 94% of which appear only once. The sample comprised naive CD4+ T cells sorted from blood. The subset is: CD45RA+ positively selected. V gene TRBV7-9 combines with J gene TRBJ2-3; D perhaps matches TRBD1 (5 bases). The sequence was obtained from a young man in good health. Here the CDR3 reads CASSLQGADTQYF. CDR3 nucleotide sequence: TGTGCCAGCAGCTTGCAGGGCGCAGATACGCAGTATTTT.